The text below deals with one T cell receptor beta chain. Germline V gene lookup returns CDR1 SEHNR and CDR2 FQNEAQ (reference sequence). This CDR3 spans 16 amino acids. Trimming at V came to 1 base and at J to 6 bases, leaving 5 bases not matched to a gene. In the study's own analysis: Reference gene primers were amplified, and this amplification served to estimate nucleated cell counts. Libraries were prepared by immunoSEQ multiplex PCR; TCRdb keeps only in-frame clonotypes and omits some of them. V, J and clone size reflect that table, while D and trimming were determined from the DNA. The sample lists about 150,000 clones; around four fifths were seen once. Clinical history as reported by participants underpinned cohort assignment. Each recovered donor of Cohort 3 presented with two negative PCRs, clearance, or symptom resolution. The data were obtained in a study of blood T cell repertoires in COVID-19. Study background: The United States, Italy and Spain were the sources of the acute and convalescent COVID-19 samples.

The V gene is TRBV7-9, the J gene TRBJ2-1; TRBD1 agrees at 11 bases. The sequence came from a woman in her 40s who had recovered from COVID-19. Sequencing was carried out using PBMCs or T cells enriched from blood (not recorded which). Here the CDR3 DNA reads TGTGCCAGCAGCTTAGGGACAGGGGGCAGAATCAATGAGCAGTTCTTC. Protein: CASSLGTGGRINEQFF.